This T cell receptor (beta chain) is drawn from a study of T cell repertoires in cytomegalovirus infection. The study, taken as a whole, reports: CMV-specific TCR beta clonotypes restricted by HLA-C were the ones dominating the ex vivo response.

Germline V gene lookup returns CDR1 ENHRY and CDR2 SYGVKD. The V end lost 8 bases, the J end lost 2 bases, and 13 bases lay between the germline ends. The length of the CDR3 is 14 residues. With respect to this clonotype: Its specificity is not known.

TCRdb called the reads again in MiXCR, with one record for every CDR3 protein. Of around 300,000 distinct CDR3 sequences in the sample, around a tenth were seen once. V is TRBV10-3 and J is TRBJ2-1; D call uncertain. This receptor was taken from a human donor in good health (CMV status not recorded). Some clones in this sample may be carry-over from other donors' samples. Specimen: PBMCs. CDR3 bases: TGTGCCATCCGAAGGGAACCCACCTACAATGAGCAGTTCTTC. Translation gives CAIRREPTYNEQFF.